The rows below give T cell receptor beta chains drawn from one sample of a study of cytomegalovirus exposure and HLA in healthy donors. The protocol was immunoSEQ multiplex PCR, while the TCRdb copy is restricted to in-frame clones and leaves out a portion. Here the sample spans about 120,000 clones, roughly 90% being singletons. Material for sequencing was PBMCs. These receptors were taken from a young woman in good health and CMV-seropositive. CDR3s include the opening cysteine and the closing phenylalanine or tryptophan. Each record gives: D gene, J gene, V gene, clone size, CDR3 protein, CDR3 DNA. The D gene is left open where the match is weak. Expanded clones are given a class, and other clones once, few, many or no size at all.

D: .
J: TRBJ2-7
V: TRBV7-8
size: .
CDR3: CASSLNGRTYEQYF
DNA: TGTGCCAGCAGCTTAAATGGCCGAACCTACGAGCAGTACTTC

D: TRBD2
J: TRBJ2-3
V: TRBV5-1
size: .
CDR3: CASSSGLAGEGYTQYF
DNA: TGCGCCAGCAGCTCGGGACTAGCGGGGGAAGGGTATACGCAGTATTTT

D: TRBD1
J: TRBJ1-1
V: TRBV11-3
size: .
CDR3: CASSPGTDTSDTEAFF
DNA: TGTGCCAGCAGCCCGGGGACAGATACGTCGGACACTGAAGCTTTCTTT

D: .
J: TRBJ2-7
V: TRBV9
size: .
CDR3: CASSVALGHYEQYF
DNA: TGTGCCAGCAGCGTAGCTCTAGGACATTACGAGCAGTACTTC

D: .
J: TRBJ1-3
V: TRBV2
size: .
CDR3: CASKPGHLFGNTIYF
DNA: TGTGCCAGTAAACCGGGACACCTCTTTGGAAACACCATATATTTT

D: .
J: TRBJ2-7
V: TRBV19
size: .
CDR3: CASSSGTPSSYEQYF
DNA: TGTGCCAGTAGTTCTGGGACTCCGAGCTCCTACGAGCAGTACTTC

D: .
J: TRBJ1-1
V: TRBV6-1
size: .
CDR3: CASSEGVQRQNTEAFF
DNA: TGTGCCAGCAGTGAAGGTGTACAGAGACAGAACACTGAAGCTTTCTTT

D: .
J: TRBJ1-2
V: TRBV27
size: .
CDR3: CASSPSRSQGYYGYTF
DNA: TGTGCCAGCAGTCCATCGCGTTCACAGGGATACTATGGCTACACCTTC

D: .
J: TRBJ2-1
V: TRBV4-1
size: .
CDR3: CASSQVTGNEQFF
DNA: TGCGCCAGCAGCCAAGTTACTGGCAATGAGCAGTTCTTC

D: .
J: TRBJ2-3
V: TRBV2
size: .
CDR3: CASEVSVDTQYF
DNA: TGTGCCAGCGAAGTGTCGGTAGATACGCAGTATTTT

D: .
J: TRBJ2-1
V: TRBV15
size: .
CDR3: CATSTLRQVTYNEQFF
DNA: TGTGCCACCAGCACCCTGAGACAGGTCACCTACAATGAGCAGTTCTTC

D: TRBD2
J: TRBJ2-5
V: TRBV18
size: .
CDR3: CASSPRLAGGVRGGTQYF
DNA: TGTGCCAGCTCACCGCGACTAGCGGGAGGAGTACGCGGAGGTACCCAGTACTTC

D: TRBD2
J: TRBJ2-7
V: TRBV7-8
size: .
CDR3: CASSYRLAGGHREQYF
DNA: TGTGCCAGCAGCTACCGACTAGCGGGGGGGCATAGGGAGCAGTACTTC

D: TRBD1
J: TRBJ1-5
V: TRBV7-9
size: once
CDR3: CASSLGTGDVSNQPQHF
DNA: TGTGCCAGCAGCCTAGGGACAGGGGACGTTAGCAATCAGCCCCAGCATTTT

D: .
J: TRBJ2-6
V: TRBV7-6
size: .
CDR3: CASSRDTHRVGANVLTF
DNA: TGTGCCAGCAGCCGGGACACGCACCGAGTGGGGGCCAACGTCCTGACTTTC

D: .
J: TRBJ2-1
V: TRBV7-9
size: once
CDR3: CASSLSRNEQFF
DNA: TGTGCCAGCAGCTTGTCTAGAAATGAGCAGTTCTTC

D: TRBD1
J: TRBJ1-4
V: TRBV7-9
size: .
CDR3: CASSFVTGAPLPNEKLFF
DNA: TGTGCCAGCAGCTTTGTCACAGGGGCCCCATTACCTAATGAAAAACTGTTTTTT

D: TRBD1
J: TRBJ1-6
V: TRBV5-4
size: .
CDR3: CASSIRDRATNSPLHF
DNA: TGTGCCAGCAGCATAAGAGACAGGGCGACTAATTCACCCCTCCACTTT

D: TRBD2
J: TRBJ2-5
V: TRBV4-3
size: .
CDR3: CASSRLAGGEETQYF
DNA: TGCGCCAGCAGCCGACTAGCGGGAGGGGAAGAGACCCAGTACTTC

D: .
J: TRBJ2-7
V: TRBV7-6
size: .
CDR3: CASSLGGGYEQYF
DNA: TGTGCCAGCAGCTTAGGAGGGGGCTACGAGCAGTACTTC

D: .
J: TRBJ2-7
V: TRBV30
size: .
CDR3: CAWSVLPPGAVSYEQYF
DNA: TGTGCCTGGAGTGTACTCCCGCCGGGAGCGGTTTCCTACGAGCAGTACTTC

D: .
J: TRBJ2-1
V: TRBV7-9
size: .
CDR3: CASSYGQVEQFF
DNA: TGTGCCAGCAGCTACGGACAAGTCGAGCAGTTCTTC

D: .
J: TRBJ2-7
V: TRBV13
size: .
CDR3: CASSLDSSSYEQYF
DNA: TGTGCCAGCAGCTTAGACAGCAGCTCCTACGAGCAGTACTTC

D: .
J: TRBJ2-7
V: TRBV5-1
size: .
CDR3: CASSPWEGGSEQYF
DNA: TGCGCCAGCAGCCCCTGGGAGGGGGGCAGCGAGCAGTACTTC

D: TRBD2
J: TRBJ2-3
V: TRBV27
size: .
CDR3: CASSFGTSGSGRDTQYF
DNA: TGTGCCAGCAGTTTTGGGACTAGCGGGAGCGGGAGAGATACGCAGTATTTT

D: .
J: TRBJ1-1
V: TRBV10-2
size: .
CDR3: CATARQDHTEAFF
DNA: TGCGCCACCGCGCGACAGGACCACACTGAAGCTTTCTTT

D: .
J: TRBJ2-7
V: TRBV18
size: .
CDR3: CASSPAWTLSYEQYF
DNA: TGTGCCAGCTCACCAGCTTGGACTCTCTCCTACGAGCAGTACTTC

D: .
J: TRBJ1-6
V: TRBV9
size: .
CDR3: CASSATSESPLHF
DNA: TGTGCCAGCAGCGCAACATCGGAGTCACCCCTCCACTTT

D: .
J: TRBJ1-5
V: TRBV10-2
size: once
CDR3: CASSVTGYSNQPQHF
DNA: TGCGCCAGCAGCGTGACAGGTTATAGCAATCAGCCCCAGCATTTT

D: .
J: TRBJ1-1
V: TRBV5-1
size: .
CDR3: CASSSRPTGSTEAFF
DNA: TGCGCCAGCAGCTCCCGACCCACAGGGAGTACTGAAGCTTTCTTT

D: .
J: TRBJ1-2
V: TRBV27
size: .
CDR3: CASSFRLSGLWGDGYTF
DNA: TGTGCCAGCAGTTTTAGACTGTCCGGGCTCTGGGGGGATGGCTACACCTTC

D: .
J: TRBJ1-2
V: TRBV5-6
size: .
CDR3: CASSLRGYGYTF
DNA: TGTGCCAGCAGCTTGAGGGGCTATGGCTACACCTTC

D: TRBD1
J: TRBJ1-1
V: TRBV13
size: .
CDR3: CASSLGSAKRGTGGRAFF
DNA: TGTGCCAGCAGCTTAGGGTCTGCAAAGCGGGGGACAGGGGGTAGAGCTTTCTTT

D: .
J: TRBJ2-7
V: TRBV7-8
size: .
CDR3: CASAPGRGPGEQYF
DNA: TGTGCCAGCGCACCCGGACGAGGGCCGGGCGAGCAGTACTTC

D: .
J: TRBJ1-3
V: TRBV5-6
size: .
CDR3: CASSLMTWISGNTIYF
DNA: TGTGCCAGCAGCTTGATGACATGGATTTCTGGAAACACCATATATTTT

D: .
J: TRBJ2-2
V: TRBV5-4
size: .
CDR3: CASRKDRTTGELFF
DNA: TGTGCCAGCAGGAAGGACAGAACTACCGGGGAGCTGTTTTTT

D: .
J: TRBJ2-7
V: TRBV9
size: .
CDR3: CASSPTLSLDEQYF
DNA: TGTGCCAGCAGCCCCACTCTTAGTCTAGACGAGCAGTACTTC

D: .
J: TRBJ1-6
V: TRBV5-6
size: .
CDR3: CASSHNGLNNSPLHF
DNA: TGTGCCAGCAGCCATAATGGACTGAATAATTCACCCCTCCACTTT

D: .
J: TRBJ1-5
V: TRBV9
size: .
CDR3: CASSSSAEYLPQHF
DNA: TGTGCCAGCAGTTCAAGCGCGGAGTATCTGCCCCAGCATTTT

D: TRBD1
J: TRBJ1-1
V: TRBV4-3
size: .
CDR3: CASSPSQGPAFF
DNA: TGCGCCAGCAGCCCTTCACAGGGGCCAGCTTTCTTT

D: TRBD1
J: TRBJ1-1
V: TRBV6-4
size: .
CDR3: CASSMDRATEAFF
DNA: TGTGCCAGCAGTATGGACAGGGCCACTGAAGCTTTCTTT

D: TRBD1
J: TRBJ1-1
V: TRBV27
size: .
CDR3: CASRYVKNRGTEAFF
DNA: TGTGCCAGCCGTTATGTAAAGAACAGGGGCACTGAAGCTTTCTTT

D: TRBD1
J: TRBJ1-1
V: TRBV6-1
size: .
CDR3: CASSVTGTGEYEAFF
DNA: TGTGCCAGCAGTGTTACGGGGACAGGAGAATACGAAGCTTTCTTT

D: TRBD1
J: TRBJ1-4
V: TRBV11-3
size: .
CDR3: CASGKTGTNEKLFF
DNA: TGTGCCAGCGGAAAGACAGGGACAAATGAAAAACTGTTTTTT

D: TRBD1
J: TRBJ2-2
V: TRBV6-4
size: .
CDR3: CASSDGTAGELFF
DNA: TGTGCCAGCAGTGATGGGACAGCCGGGGAGCTGTTTTTT

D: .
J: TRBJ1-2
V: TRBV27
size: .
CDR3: CASRPGGRVGYGYTF
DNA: TGTGCCAGCAGACCTGGGGGCAGGGTCGGCTATGGCTACACCTTC

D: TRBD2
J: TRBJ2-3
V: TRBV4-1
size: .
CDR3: CASSQGLSGGIDTQYF
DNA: TGCGCCAGCAGCCAAGGACTTAGCGGGGGGATAGATACGCAGTATTTT

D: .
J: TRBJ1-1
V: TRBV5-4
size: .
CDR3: CASTLGSGNTEAFF
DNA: TGTGCCAGCACCTTGGGGTCAGGGAACACTGAAGCTTTCTTT

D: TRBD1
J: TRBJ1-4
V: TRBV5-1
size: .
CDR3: CASSLRDRDPTTNEKLFF
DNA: TGCGCCAGCAGCTTGCGGGACAGAGATCCTACAACTAATGAAAAACTGTTTTTT

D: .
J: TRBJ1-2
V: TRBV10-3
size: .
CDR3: CAISLRSSLTGTSDGYTF
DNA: TGTGCCATCAGTCTAAGAAGTTCCCTGACCGGGACATCCGATGGCTACACCTTC

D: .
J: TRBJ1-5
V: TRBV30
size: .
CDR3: CAWSAMRSNQPQHF
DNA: TGTGCCTGGAGCGCGATGCGGAGCAATCAGCCCCAGCATTTT

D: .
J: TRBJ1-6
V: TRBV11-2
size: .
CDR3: CASSASRFSYNSPLHF
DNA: TGTGCCAGCAGCGCGTCTAGGTTCTCCTATAATTCACCCCTCCACTTT

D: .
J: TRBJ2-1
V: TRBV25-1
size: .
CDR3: CASRWGGGEQFF
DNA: TGTGCCAGCCGCTGGGGAGGAGGTGAGCAGTTCTTC

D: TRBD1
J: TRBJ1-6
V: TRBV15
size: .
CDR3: CATSSLPPDRGSSPLHF
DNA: TGTGCCACCAGCAGTTTGCCCCCCGACAGGGGTAGCTCACCCCTCCACTTT

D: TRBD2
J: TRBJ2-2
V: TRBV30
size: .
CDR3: CAWSVRGSGGAGELFF
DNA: TGTGCCTGGAGTGTACGGGGTAGCGGGGGGGCCGGGGAGCTGTTTTTT

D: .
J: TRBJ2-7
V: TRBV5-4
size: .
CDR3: CASSVQGTEQYF
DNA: TGTGCCAGCAGTGTACAGGGAACCGAGCAGTACTTC

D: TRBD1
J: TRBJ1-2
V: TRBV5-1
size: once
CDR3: CASSSQTGVGYTF
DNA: TGCGCCAGCAGCTCCCAGACAGGGGTAGGCTACACCTTC

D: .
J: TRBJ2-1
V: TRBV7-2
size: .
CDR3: CASSSSNEQFF
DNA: TGTGCCAGCAGCTCGAGCAATGAGCAGTTCTTC

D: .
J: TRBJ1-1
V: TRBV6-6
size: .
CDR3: CASTRRGDDMNTEAFF
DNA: TGTGCCAGCACACGGCGGGGGGACGATATGAACACTGAAGCTTTCTTT